The 6 T cell receptor beta chains given below trace back to one sample, sequenced in a study of T cell responses to AZD1222 COVID-19 vaccine. Profiling relied on immunoSEQ multiplex PCR, and the TCRdb table lists in-frame clones only, not all of them. The data show around 150,000 clones, with 90% seen just once and about 3.3% held by the top ten. The source was peripheral blood, collected 28 days after the second AZD1222 dose. These receptors were obtained from an adult who received the AZD1222 COVID-19 vaccine.

This clone was picked up one time. The V call is TRBV27, the J call TRBJ1-2, with 9 positions matching TRBD1. This CDR3 is built from 14 residues. Trimming took 6 bases from V and 6 from J; bases not matched to a gene: 8. CDR1 is MNHEY, CDR2 SMNVEV, per germline (reference sequence). The CDR3 sequence is CASRSDRGANGYTF. CDR3 nucleotide sequence: TGTGCCAGCAGATCGGACAGGGGAGCAAATGGCTACACCTTC.

The V and J genes are TRBV5-1 and TRBJ1-3; TRBD1 might be the D (6 bases). The CDR3 is made up of 15 amino acids. Germline lookup yields CDR1 SGHRS and CDR2 YFSETQ. V lost 5 bases, J lost 0 bases, and 12 bases lay in between. CDR3 residues: CASRPDSSSGNTIYF. CDR3 sequence (DNA): TGCGCCAGCAGACCGGACAGTTCCTCTGGAAACACCATATATTTT.

The chain recombines TRBV6-6 with TRBJ1-5, with 7 bases aligning to TRBD1. The V gene end was trimmed by 0 bases and the J gene end by 6 bases; junction bases not matched to a gene: 2. The CDR3 is made up of 14 amino acids. The germline V gene encodes CDR1 MNHNY and CDR2 SVGAGI (reference sequence). The chain's CDR3 is CASSYSRGPQPQHF. The CDR3 nucleotides are TGTGCCAGCAGTTACTCGAGGGGGCCTCAGCCCCAGCATTTT.

V usage is TRBV18 and J usage is TRBJ2-7; 10 bases align to TRBD2. V trimming: 6 bases; J trimming: 2 bases; junction bases outside the gene matches: 7. Germline V lookup: CDR1 KGHSH, CDR2 LQKENI. The CDR3 is made up of 15 amino acids. The CDR3, as DNA: TGTGCCAGCTCCCCCACTAGCGGGATCACCTACGAGCAGTACTTC. Translation: CASSPTSGITYEQYF.

J is TRBJ2-1 and V is TRBV15; tentatively, D is TRBD1 (6 bases). Deletions cut 3 bases from V and 11 bases from J, with 11 bases between. This CDR3 is built from 12 residues. CDR1 and CDR2 (germline): LNHNV, YYDKDF (reference sequence). The CDR3 reads CATSRGGDKQFF. In DNA form, the CDR3 reads TGTGCCACCAGCAGGGGTGGGGACAAGCAGTTCTTC.

This chain joins TRBV9 and TRBJ2-1; 11 bases are shared with TRBD2. This CDR3 is 15 amino acids long. Trimming at V came to 4 bases and at J to 4 bases, leaving 4 bases not matched to a gene. Germline V gene lookup returns CDR1 SGDLS and CDR2 YYNGEE. This CDR3 is CASSSWTSGYNEQFF. The CDR3 nucleotides are TGTGCCAGCAGCTCATGGACTAGCGGGTACAATGAGCAGTTCTTC.